Each of the 31 T cell receptor beta chains below was sequenced from the same sample in a study of blood T cell repertoires in COVID-19. Clones were read by immunoSEQ multiplex PCR, and TCRdb kept only the in-frame ones, dropping some. The sample contains around 280,000 clones, under 90% of which appear only once. Sequencing used peripheral blood. These receptors all come from a woman aged 25-40 years with COVID-19, enrolled during active disease.

This clone was observed once. V is TRBV27 and J is TRBJ2-1; 7 bases match TRBD1. This CDR3 has 14 amino acids. CDR1 is MNHEY, CDR2 SMNVEV, per germline (reference sequence). V dropped 8 bases and J dropped 4; count of bases not matched to a gene: 8. DNA of the CDR3: TGTGCCAGCCAAAGACAGGGTCGATACAATGAGCAGTTCTTC. It encodes CASQRQGRYNEQFF.

This rearrangement joins TRBV2 to TRBJ1-2; 8 positions match TRBD1. V lost 6 bases, J lost 1 base, and 10 bases stayed unmatched. This CDR3 spans 16 amino acids. Germline loops: CDR1 SNHLY, CDR2 FYNNEI. CDR3 loop: CASRVPGQVLNYGYTF. In DNA form, the CDR3 reads TGTGCCAGCAGGGTCCCGGGACAGGTACTTAACTATGGCTACACCTTC.

This chain uses TRBV6-1 with TRBJ2-7, with D possibly being TRBD1 (6 bases). Trimming stripped 3 bases from V and 2 bases from J, with 14 bases between. From germline, CDR1 is MNHNS and CDR2 SASEGT. The CDR3 spans 15 residues. For the CDR3, the DNA is TGTGCCAGCAGTGACCCAGGCAGGGGCCCCTACGAGCAGTACTTC. Translation: CASSDPGRGPYEQYF.

The CDR3 here is CASSLDPYPGKYTEAFF. The CDR3 bases are TGTGCCAGCAGCTTAGATCCCTATCCAGGGAAGTACACTGAAGCTTTCTTT. This sequence joins TRBV11-3 and TRBJ1-1; a weak D match, TRBD1 (5 bases). V shed 0 bases and J shed 3 bases, with 17 bases lying between them. The CDR3 is 17 amino acids. Germline V gene lookup returns CDR1 SGHNT and CDR2 YENEEA.

The chain is built from TRBV5-8 and TRBJ1-2; 9 nucleotides agree with TRBD1. The germline CDR1 and CDR2 sequences are SGHTS and YDEGEE. V dropped 0 bases and J dropped 4; count of bases not matched to a gene: 4. The CDR3 is 15 residues long. The CDR3 spells CASSLDRGRFYGYTF. The CDR3 DNA is TGTGCCAGCAGCTTGGACAGGGGGCGGTTCTATGGCTACACCTTC.

V and J are TRBV29-1 and TRBJ1-2; 8 bases line up with TRBD1. Germline V lookup: CDR1 SQVTM, CDR2 ANQGSEA. This CDR3 contains 15 residues. Trimming removed 2 bases from V and 4 bases from J; junction bases left unmatched: 9. CDR3 loop: CSVEWGQVPSYGYTF. CDR3 bases: TGCAGCGTTGAATGGGGACAGGTGCCGAGCTATGGCTACACCTTC.

This chain joins TRBV28 and TRBJ1-4, with D possibly TRBD1 on 5 matching bases. This CDR3 comprises 15 residues. The germline V gene has CDR1 MDHEN and CDR2 SYDVKM. V lost 5 bases, J lost 5 bases, and 15 bases lay in between. CDR3 sequence: CASSNYGGDNEKLFF. The CDR3 DNA is TGTGCCAGCAGTAATTACGGGGGGGACAATGAAAAACTGTTTTTT. The full variable domain, its missing parts supplied by reference TRBV28 and TRBJ1-4, is DVKVTQSSRYLVKRTGEKVFLECVQDMDHENMFWYRQDPGLGLRLIYFSYDVKMKEKGDIPEGYSVSREKKERFSLILESASTNQTSMYLCASSNYGGDNEKLFFGSGTQLSVL.

The genes are TRBV5-1 and TRBJ1-1; D uncertain. CDR1 is SGHRS and CDR2 is YFSETQ in the germline V gene. Trimming removed 4 bases at V and 8 bases at J, with 24 bases between. The CDR3 is 16 amino acids. The CDR3 nucleotides read TGCGCCAGCAGCCCGAGGCCCCAAGGCCAAATTTTCGAAGCTTTCTTT. The encoded protein is CASSPRPQGQIFEAFF. The complete variable domain, with remaining parts taken from reference TRBV5-1 and TRBJ1-1, reads KAGVTQTPRYLIKTRGQQVTLSCSPISGHRSVSWYQQTPGQGLQFLFEYFSETQRNKGNFPGRFSGRQFSNSRSEMNVSTLELGDSALYLCASSPRPQGQIFEAFFGQGTRLTVV.

Only one count was recorded for this clone. V and J are TRBV27 and TRBJ1-1, with D maybe TRBD1 (5 bases). Trimming removed 4 bases at V and 2 bases at J, with 8 bases between. The germline CDR1 and CDR2 sequences are MNHEY and SMNVEV (reference sequence). CDR3 length equals 13 residues. This chain's CDR3 is CASSSTGNTEAFF. CDR3 DNA: TGTGCCAGCAGTTCCACAGGTAACACTGAAGCTTTCTTT.

This rearrangement joins TRBV5-1 to TRBJ2-1, with 8 nucleotides matching TRBD2. This CDR3 spans 15 amino acids. V gave up 4 bases and J gave up 5 bases; unmatched junction bases: 8. Germline CDR1 SGHRS, CDR2 YFSETQ. The CDR3 spells CASSPRAGGNNEQFF. Written as DNA, the CDR3 is TGCGCCAGCAGCCCCAGGGCGGGGGGAAACAATGAGCAGTTCTTC.

The chain employs TRBV2 and TRBJ2-1, with 13 bases aligning to TRBD2. The CDR3 has 15 residues. CDR1 and CDR2 from the germline V gene are SNHLY and FYNNEI. The ends lost 6 bases at V and 9 bases at J; junction bases unmatched: 8. The DNA for the CDR3 is TGTGCCAGCAGACCCACTAGCGGGGGGGCCGCTGAGCAGTTCTTC. It encodes CASRPTSGGAAEQFF.

V and J are TRBV5-1 and TRBJ2-7; TRBD1 agrees at 7 bases. J gave up 4 bases and V 3 bases, and 10 bases lay outside the gene matches. The germline CDR1 and CDR2 sequences are SGHRS and YFSETQ. There are 15 residues in the CDR3. CDR3 nucleotides: TGCGCCAGCAGCTCCCGACAGGGAGTGGGGTACGAGCAGTACTTC. It encodes CASSSRQGVGYEQYF.

The chain combines TRBV9 with TRBJ2-1; TRBD1 matches 8 bases. Trimming removed 2 bases from V and 5 bases from J; junction bases left unmatched: 15. Per the germline V gene, CDR1 is SGDLS and CDR2 is YYNGEE. This CDR3 is 18 amino acids long. CDR3 protein: CASSVGQGGVRIDNEQFF. In DNA form, the CDR3 reads TGTGCCAGCAGCGTTGGACAGGGTGGGGTGAGAATCGACAATGAGCAGTTCTTC.

The V and J genes are TRBV3-1 (or the pseudogene TRBV3-2) and TRBJ2-5; TRBD2 matches at 7 bases. Germline CDR1 reads LGHDT; CDR2 reads YNNKEL (reference sequence). J lost 5 bases, V lost 1 base, and 13 bases had no gene match. CDR3 length equals 17 residues. The CDR3 loop is CASSQVVSWASGETQYF. The CDR3 DNA reads as TGTGCCAGCAGCCAAGTGGTCTCTTGGGCTAGCGGTGAGACCCAGTACTTC.

V is TRBV29-1 and J is TRBJ2-7; the match to TRBD2 covers 7 bases. Germline V gene sequence: CDR1 SQVTM, CDR2 ANQGSEA. This CDR3 contains 13 residues. Losses at the gene ends were 7 bases for V and 0 bases for J; bases not matched to a gene: 6. Here the CDR3 DNA reads TGCAGCGGAGCGGGGTTTATCTCCTACGAGCAGTACTTC. Translation: CSGAGFISYEQYF.

This clone was counted once. The chain joins TRBV6-1 to TRBJ1-2; 8 bases are a match to TRBD1. Germline-derived CDR1 and CDR2 are MNHNS and SASEGT. The CDR3 totals 14 residues. With V trimmed by 2 bases and J by 3 bases, 2 bases remained unmatched. In DNA, the CDR3 is TGTGCCAGCAGTGAACAGGGGGCAGACTATGGCTACACCTTC. It is translated as CASSEQGADYGYTF.

The V call is TRBV11-2, the J call TRBJ1-2, with D perhaps matching TRBD1 (5 bases). The CDR3 spans 13 residues. The germline CDR1 and CDR2 sequences are SGHAT and FQNNGV. V lost 4 bases and J 14 bases, leaving 20 bases between the germline ends. CDR3 loop: CASSSFTRGGGTF. The DNA for the CDR3 is TGTGCCAGCAGCTCTTTTACCCGCGGGGGGGGAACCTTC.

This chain uses TRBV6-6 with TRBJ1-6, with 7 bases fitting TRBD1. The CDR3 extends over 14 amino acids. The germline V gene has CDR1 MNHNY and CDR2 SVGAGI (reference sequence). After removal of 7 bases from V and 9 bases from J, the junction contained 9 bases not matched to a gene. The CDR3 loop is CASTGRQGGSPLHF. The CDR3 coding sequence is TGTGCCAGCACCGGAAGACAGGGCGGTTCACCCCTCCACTTT.

The sample holds one count of this clone. CDR3 loop: CSAPTETNTEAFF. The CDR3 DNA reads TGCAGCGCACCGACAGAAACCAACACTGAAGCTTTCTTT. The V and J genes are TRBV29-1 and TRBJ1-1; maybe TRBD1 (5 bases). The germline V gene encodes CDR1 SQVTM and CDR2 ANQGSEA. Trimming took off 7 bases at V and 2 bases at J, with 14 bases between the two ends. The CDR3 totals 13 residues.

The CDR3 DNA sequence: TGTGCCAGCATCCTGTCACCACACAGGAACACTGAAGCTTTCTTT. This sequence encodes CASILSPHRNTEAFF. This chain uses TRBV2 with TRBJ1-1; D is ambiguous. V dropped 7 bases and J dropped 1 base, with 16 bases sitting between them. Germline V gene sequence: CDR1 SNHLY, CDR2 FYNNEI. The CDR3 sequence is 15 residues long.

This chain links TRBV15 with TRBJ1-2, with D unresolved. The CDR3 totals 15 residues. The germline V gene has CDR1 LNHNV and CDR2 YYDKDF (reference sequence). V dropped 1 base and J dropped 3 bases, with 12 bases sitting between them. CDR3 nucleotide sequence: TGTGCCACCAGCAGAGCCAGTTCTTTCGACTATGGCTACACCTTC. Protein sequence: CATSRASSFDYGYTF. Full variable domain (missing parts from reference TRBV15 and TRBJ1-2): DAMVIQNPRYQVTQFGKPVTLSCSQTLNHNVMYWYQQKSSQAPKLLFHYYDKDFNNEADTPDNFQSRRPNTSFCFLDIRSPGLGDTAMYLCATSRASSFDYGYTFGSGTRLTVV.

The chain uses TRBV30 and TRBJ2-1; tentatively, D is TRBD2 (6 bases). V was pared by 8 bases and J by 2 bases, with 16 bases between. Looked up from germline, CDR1 is GTSNPN and CDR2 is SVGIG (reference sequence). This CDR3 spans 14 amino acids. CDR3 nucleotide sequence: TGTGCCGTAAGGCGGCGGGGAACCTACAATGAGCAGTTCTTC. Translation: CAVRRRGTYNEQFF.

This chain uses TRBV12-3 or TRBV12-4 with TRBJ1-2, with a weak D call TRBD1 (5 bases). The CDR3 covers 13 residues. Deletions cut 6 bases from V and 4 bases from J, with 12 bases between. This CDR3 is CASSHDRAYGYTF. CDR3 nucleotides: TGTGCCAGCAGCCACGACAGAGCCTATGGCTACACCTTC.

The CDR3 nucleotides are TGTGCCACCGGGGGTGAAAAACTGTTTTTT. Protein sequence: CATGGEKLFF. The J gene is TRBJ1-4, the V gene TRBV28, with D possibly TRBD1 on 5 matching bases. Trimming pared 10 bases from V and 7 bases from J, leaving 7 bases between. The CDR3 has 10 residues. The V gene's germline CDR1 is MDHEN and CDR2 SYDVKM.

The J gene is TRBJ1-6, the V gene TRBV5-4, with 10 bases identical to TRBD1. The CDR3 spans 15 residues. Trimming took 5 bases from V and 5 from J; bases not matched to a gene: 4. Looked up from germline, CDR1 is SGHNT and CDR2 is YYREEE (reference sequence). DNA of the CDR3: TGTGCCAGCAGAAATGACAGGGGGCATAATTCACCCCTCCACTTT. Translated: CASRNDRGHNSPLHF.

The chain uses TRBV7-4 and TRBJ2-7, with TRBD1 matching over 8 bases. With 5 bases clipped from V and 5 bases from J, the junction kept 5 bases outside the gene matches. Germline V gives CDR1 SGHVT, CDR2 SQSDAQ. CDR3 length equals 13 residues. CDR3 region: CASSTDRAHEQYF. In DNA form, the CDR3 reads TGTGCCAGCAGCACGGACAGGGCCCACGAGCAGTACTTC.

V and J are TRBV30 and TRBJ1-5; D not resolved. Trimming cost V 2 bases and J 2 bases, with 7 bases left between them. This CDR3 has 13 amino acids. The germline V gene has CDR1 GTSNPN and CDR2 SVGIG (reference sequence). CDR3 region: CAWSKAGNQPQHF. The CDR3 nucleotides read TGTGCCTGGAGTAAGGCGGGCAATCAGCCCCAGCATTTT. The whole variable domain, filled in from reference TRBV30 and TRBJ1-5, reads SQTIHQWPATLVQPVGSPLSLECTVEGTSNPNLYWYRQAAGRGLQLLFYSVGIGQISSEVPQNLSASRPQDRQFILSSKKLLLSDSGFYLCAWSKAGNQPQHFGDGTRLSIL.

J is TRBJ1-1 and V is TRBV4-2, with D possibly being TRBD1 (6 bases). Deletions cut 4 bases from V and 4 bases from J, with 13 bases between. Germline V gives CDR1 LGHNA, CDR2 YNFKEQ. This CDR3 contains 14 residues. CDR3 sequence reads: CASSPSQQGTEAFF. The CDR3 DNA reads TGTGCCAGCAGCCCCTCTCAACAGGGCACTGAAGCTTTCTTT.

The CDR3 spells CASSVEAGGSYGYTF. Here the CDR3 DNA reads TGTGCCAGCAGCGTAGAAGCAGGGGGCAGTTATGGCTACACCTTC. The V and J genes are TRBV9 and TRBJ1-2; 8 positions match TRBD1. Trimming at V came to 0 bases and at J to 5 bases, leaving 6 bases not matched to a gene. This CDR3 contains 15 residues. Germline values: CDR1 SGDLS, CDR2 YYNGEE.

V usage is TRBV5-1 and J usage is TRBJ2-3, with D perhaps matching TRBD2 (5 bases). The CDR3 runs 13 residues. V lost 5 bases and J 6 bases, leaving 13 bases between the germline ends. Germline lookup yields CDR1 SGHRS and CDR2 YFSETQ. The CDR3 nucleotides read TGCGCCAGCAGTCCGCCTCCGGGGGATACGCAGTATTTT. It translates to CASSPPPGDTQYF.

This chain uses TRBV19 with TRBJ2-1, with TRBD2 as a possible D gene (7 bases). This CDR3 has 14 amino acids. V was clipped by 4 bases and J by 7 bases, with 14 bases between them. Germline lookup yields CDR1 LNHDA and CDR2 SQIVND (reference sequence). CDR3 in DNA: TGTGCCAGTAGTACGGGGGGCCTTCTTAATGAGCAGTTCTTC. Translated, it gives CASSTGGLLNEQFF.